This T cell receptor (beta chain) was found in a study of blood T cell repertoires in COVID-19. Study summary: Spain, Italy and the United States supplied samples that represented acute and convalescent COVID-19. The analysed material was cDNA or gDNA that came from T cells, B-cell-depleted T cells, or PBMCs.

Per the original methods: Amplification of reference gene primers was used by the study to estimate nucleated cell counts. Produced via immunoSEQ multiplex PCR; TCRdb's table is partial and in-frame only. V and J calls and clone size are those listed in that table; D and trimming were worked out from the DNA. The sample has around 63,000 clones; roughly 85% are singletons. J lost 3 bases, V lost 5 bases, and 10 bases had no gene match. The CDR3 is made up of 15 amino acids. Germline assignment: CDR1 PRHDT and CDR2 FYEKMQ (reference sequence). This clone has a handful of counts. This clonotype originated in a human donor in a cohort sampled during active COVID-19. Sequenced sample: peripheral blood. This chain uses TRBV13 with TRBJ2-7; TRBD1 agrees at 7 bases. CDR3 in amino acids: CASSSAGTAVYEQYF. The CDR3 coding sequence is TGTGCCAGCAGCAGCGCCGGGACAGCTGTCTACGAGCAGTACTTC.